The 10 T cell receptor beta chains below come from one sample, sequenced in a study of spatial heterogeneity in lung cancer. The time point is: blood at routine non-recurrence follow-up after resection. Unsorted whole RNA of tumor, nontumor lung or frozen PBMC was sequenced. In TCRdb, the 5' RACE reads were re-called with MiXCR into one record per CDR3 protein. The sample records around 120,000 distinct CDR3 sequences, over 9% being singletons. The sample was PBMCs, taken at follow-up. All receptors come from a male donor with early-stage non-small cell lung cancer.

The sample holds many counts of this clonotype. CDR3 protein: CAISPRGGVSTEAFF. CDR3 sequence (DNA): TGTGCCATCAGTCCGAGAGGGGGGGTGAGCACTGAAGCTTTCTTT. This chain uses TRBV10-3 with TRBJ1-1, with D maybe TRBD1 (6 bases). V lost 5 bases, J lost 4 bases, and 17 bases lay in between. Germline assignment: CDR1 ENHRY and CDR2 SYGVKD. This CDR3 region has 15 residues.

The chain links TRBV28 to TRBJ1-2; possibly TRBD1 for D (6 bases). The germline gives CDR1 MDHEN, CDR2 SYDVKM. V was trimmed by 3 bases and J by 6 bases, leaving 17 bases between them. The CDR3 consists of 15 residues. CDR3 protein: CASSLSQGGMDGYTF. CDR3 nucleotide sequence: TGTGCCAGCAGTTTGTCACAGGGAGGTATGGATGGCTACACCTTC.

This clonotype was seen only a few times. The rearrangement joins TRBV29-1 to TRBJ2-3; 10 bases are a match to TRBD2. Trimming took 4 bases from V and 0 from J; bases not matched to a gene: 10. From germline, CDR1 is SQVTM and CDR2 ANQGSEA. This CDR3 is built from 17 residues. CDR3 coding DNA: TGCAGCGTTGTCGGGCTAGCGGGGGATTTTAGCACAGATACGCAGTATTTT. It is translated as CSVVGLAGDFSTDTQYF.

The gene calls are TRBV7-2 and TRBJ2-7; 7 bases are a match to TRBD1. In germline, CDR1 is SGHTA, CDR2 FQGNSA. The CDR3 totals 13 residues. Losses at the gene ends were 6 bases for V and 6 bases for J; bases not matched to a gene: 8. Here the CDR3 DNA reads TGTGCCAGCAGTACCGGACAGGTCCGCGAGCAGTACTTC. Its translation: CASSTGQVREQYF. The whole variable domain, filled in from reference TRBV7-2 and TRBJ2-7, reads GAGVSQSPSNKVTEKGKDVELRCDPISGHTALYWYRQSLGQGLEFLIYFQGNSAPDKSGLPSDRFSAERTGGSVSTLTIQRTQQEDSAVYLCASSTGQVREQYFGPGTRLTVT.

The chain links TRBV10-3 to TRBJ2-2; D may be TRBD1 (6 bases). Trimming cost V 6 bases and J 4 bases, with 18 bases left between them. Germline CDR1 is ENHRY and CDR2 is SYGVKD. The CDR3 sequence is 16 residues long. The CDR3 reads CAIRIQTGVSTGELFF. CDR3 DNA: TGTGCCATCAGGATTCAGACAGGAGTGAGCACCGGGGAGCTGTTTTTT.

This clonotype was observed many times. V and J are TRBV7-2 and TRBJ2-1, with TRBD2 as a possible D gene (5 bases). Germline CDR1 and CDR2: SGHTA and FQGNSA. This CDR3 is 12 amino acids long. Trimming stripped 5 bases from V and 9 bases from J, with 11 bases between. In nucleotides, the CDR3 is TGTGCCAGCAGCCGTAGCGTGACTGAGCAGTTCTTC. This translates into CASSRSVTEQFF.

The genes are TRBV5-1 and TRBJ2-5; D possibly corresponds to TRBD2 (6 bases). The CDR3 loop spans 14 amino acids. Germline values: CDR1 SGHRS, CDR2 YFSETQ. The V gene lost 4 bases and the J gene lost 3 bases, with 13 bases spanning the gap. CDR3 coding DNA: TGCGCCAGCAGCCCGGGACTCTCCAAAGAGACCCAGTACTTC. Protein: CASSPGLSKETQYF.

V is TRBV20-1 and J is TRBJ1-5; possibly TRBD1 for D (5 bases). Germline V gene sequence: CDR1 DFQATT, CDR2 SNEGSKA (reference sequence). V was cut by 0 bases and J by 7 bases, with 10 bases left in between. The CDR3 has 13 amino acids. The CDR3 loop reads CSARDQGRQPQHF. The CDR3 coding sequence is TGCAGTGCTAGAGATCAGGGTAGGCAGCCCCAGCATTTT.

The gene calls are TRBV6-5 and TRBJ2-1; 9 nucleotides align to TRBD1. The CDR3 loop spans 14 amino acids. The V segment lost 2 bases and the J segment 12 bases; nucleotides outside the gene matches: 8. Germline V CDR1 and CDR2: MNHEY, SVGAGI. The CDR3 loop reads CASSYDPDRGWQFF. The CDR3 nucleotides read TGTGCCAGCAGTTACGACCCGGACAGGGGATGGCAGTTCTTC.

The chain has TRBV5-4 and TRBJ1-2; TRBD1 might be the D (6 bases). The length of the CDR3 is 15 residues. The ends were cut back, 9 bases at V and 2 bases at J, with 20 bases in the middle. Germline V gene data show CDR1 as SGHNT and CDR2 as YYREEE (reference sequence). The CDR3 DNA reads as TGTGCCACCTCCCTACAGGGTCGCATAAACTATGGCTACACCTTC. This encodes CATSLQGRINYGYTF. Together with reference TRBV5-4 and TRBJ1-2, the CDR3 gives the full variable domain: ETGVTQSPTHLIKTRGQQVTLRCSSQSGHNTVSWYQQALGQGPQFIFQYYREEENGRGNFPPRFSGLQFPNYSSELNVNALELDDSALYLCATSLQGRINYGYTFGSGTRLTVV.